A selection of T cell receptor beta chains follows, all from one sample in a study of control samples from healthy donors and cancer patients. Assay: immunoSEQ multiplex PCR; the TCRdb copy retains only in-frame clones and omits some. The sample consists of 130,000 or so clones, around nine tenths of them appearing once. Sequenced material: blood. These receptor sequences come from a man aged 40-49 years in good health. Each CDR3 is given with its conserved first and last residue. Size tells how often a clone was seen (once, few, many) or the class of an expanded clone, and some rows leave it out.

.	17	TRBJ2-5	TRBV28	CASSLSWDRGPEKTQYF
.	16	TRBJ1-6	TRBV6-6	CASSYSSGQTNSPLHF
.	14	TRBJ2-5	TRBV18	CASSPQWRGETQYF
.	15	TRBJ2-7	TRBV18	CASSPTGLSSYEQYF
.	14	TRBJ2-1	TRBV7-8	CASSLDAAFNEQFF
.	15	TRBJ1-1	TRBV7-9	CASSPGSGEEGEAFF
.	14	TRBJ1-1	TRBV2	CASSLIGTADEAFF
.	15	TRBJ1-3	TRBV28	CASSKGGVTGNTIYF
.	15	TRBJ2-1	TRBV5-5	CASSLRPDSYNEQFF
.	11	TRBJ2-1	TRBV7-9	CASSIGDEQFF
once	16	TRBJ1-5	TRBV19	CASSTGAQVTTQPQHF
once	16	TRBJ2-5	TRBV7-8	CASSETPGTREETQYF
.	15	TRBJ2-7	TRBV15	CATSRLIQGVREQYF
once	15	TRBJ1-2	TRBV19	CASSIDLFEDYGYTF
.	17	TRBJ2-5	TRBV5-4	CASSQGTGGPPLETQYF
.	14	TRBJ2-7	TRBV30	CAWSPLAGAYEQYF
.	16	TRBJ2-6	TRBV4-2	CASSQGEQSGANVLTF
.	15	TRBJ2-3	TRBV10-2	CASSERGVDTDTQYF
.	16	TRBJ2-5	TRBV2	CASSLRTSGGQETQYF
.	15	TRBJ1-1	TRBV19	CASSPQATGGTEAFF
.	13	TRBJ1-5	TRBV2	CASGGDGNQPQHF
.	15	TRBJ2-7	TRBV3-1/TRBV3-2	CASSQDRVQSYEQYF
.	15	TRBJ2-1	TRBV12-2	CASRLAGGSYNEQFF
.	14	TRBJ2-5	TRBV10-2	CASSESGSGETQYF
.	14	TRBJ1-2	TRBV3-1/TRBV3-2	CASSPGGGNYGYTF
once	12	TRBJ2-1	TRBV12-3/TRBV12-4	CASCVAYNEQFF
.	16	TRBJ2-1	TRBV28	CASSTPGGGRHNEQFF
.	14	TRBJ2-4	TRBV2	CASSDPREENIQYF
.	15	TRBJ1-5	TRBV7-2	CASSLRENSNQPQHF
.	12	TRBJ2-7	TRBV5-1	CASSKGQYEQYF
.	17	TRBJ1-1	TRBV4-2	CASSQDPGSLANTEAFF
few	14	TRBJ2-7	TRBV19	CASSIWDRGSEQYF
.	16	TRBJ2-3	TRBV18	CASSRYRGEGTDTQYF
.	12	TRBJ1-5	TRBV2	CASNRRGQPQHF
once	14	TRBJ1-6	TRBV6-5	CASSSGPYNSPLHF
once	14	TRBJ2-7	TRBV5-1	CASSLAQGPYEQYF
.	15	TRBJ2-7	TRBV3-1/TRBV3-2	CASSPLLAGAGEQYF
.	16	TRBJ1-1	TRBV11-2	CASSHTPIPVNTEAFF
.	13	TRBJ1-1	TRBV19	CASSQGLNTEAFF
.	15	TRBJ2-1	TRBV7-3	CASSRTGGRIDEQFF
.	13	TRBJ1-3	TRBV21-1	CASIDRFGNTIYF
.	13	TRBJ2-7	TRBV18	CASSNAPVGEQYF
.	14	TRBJ1-5	TRBV10-2	CATSLGEGNQPQHF
.	14	TRBJ2-1	TRBV10-3	CAISWTGGIDEQFF
once	13	TRBJ1-1	TRBV7-9	CASSLVGLHEAFF
.	14	TRBJ1-4	TRBV27	CASSLLAGSEKLFF